Each of the 24 T cell receptor beta chains below was sequenced from the same sample in a study of early T cells in non-severe SARS-CoV-2 infection. Via MiXCR, TCRdb re-called the 5' RACE reads, giving one row per CDR3 protein. The repertoire holds more than 45,000 distinct CDR3 sequences, with under 15% as singletons. The sequencing sample was made of whole blood. The origin of the receptors is an adult who was a healthcare worker with PCR-confirmed SARS-CoV-2 infection or an uninfected control (not recorded which).

This clonotype was seen just once. This chain joins TRBV12-5 and TRBJ2-7, with 7 bases fitting TRBD2. The CDR3 contains 14 residues. Germline-derived CDR1 and CDR2 are LGHNT and FRNRAP. The ends lost 3 bases at V and 2 bases at J; junction bases unmatched: 4. This CDR3 is CASGLATSTYEQYF. DNA for the CDR3: TGTGCTAGTGGTTTAGCGACTAGCACCTACGAGCAGTACTTC.

This clonotype appeared once. V and J are TRBV28 and TRBJ1-1, with TRBD1 identical over 7 bases. This CDR3 has 16 residues. The germline V gene has CDR1 MDHEN and CDR2 SYDVKM. V lost 11 bases, J lost 5 bases, and 20 bases stayed unmatched. The CDR3 loop is CAGNRGNRGSETEAFF. CDR3 nucleotide sequence: TGTGCCGGGAATCGGGGGAACAGGGGATCAGAGACTGAAGCTTTCTTT. The whole variable domain, remainder taken from reference TRBV28 and TRBJ1-1, is DVKVTQSSRYLVKRTGEKVFLECVQDMDHENMFWYRQDPGLGLRLIYFSYDVKMKEKGDIPEGYSVSREKKERFSLILESASTNQTSMYLCAGNRGNRGSETEAFFGQGTRLTVV.

Only one count was recorded for this clonotype. This clone may be a read error of a much larger clone one base away. The J gene is TRBJ2-1, the V gene TRBV20-1; the match to TRBD2 covers 8 bases. Germline lookup yields CDR1 DFQATT and CDR2 SNEGSKA (reference sequence). V trimming: 3 bases; J trimming: 10 bases; junction bases outside the gene matches: 17. This CDR3 is 16 amino acids long. The CDR3 here is CSASPLDSGSLEEQFF. The DNA of the CDR3 is TGCAGTGCTAGCCCCCTGGACAGCGGGAGTTTGGAGGAGCAGTTCTTC.

In this sample, this clonotype turned up many times. The genes are TRBV29-1 and TRBJ1-4; D is possibly TRBD1 (6 bases). The CDR3 runs to 12 residues. CDR1 SQVTM and CDR2 ANQGSEA come from the germline V gene. Trimming left V 7 bases short and J 8 bases short, with 14 bases between. CDR3 residues: CSAGTPSEKLFF. The CDR3, as DNA: TGCAGCGCTGGGACACCCTCGGAAAAACTGTTTTTT.

This clonotype was seen a few times. V usage is TRBV29-1 and J usage is TRBJ2-1, with unresolved D. The germline V gene encodes CDR1 SQVTM and CDR2 ANQGSEA. V lost 3 bases, J lost 4 bases, and 7 bases lay in between. CDR3 length equals 12 residues. The CDR3 loop reads CSVDQKYNEQFF. Written as DNA, the CDR3 is TGCAGCGTTGATCAGAAGTACAATGAGCAGTTCTTC.

The chain employs TRBV12-3 or TRBV12-4 and TRBJ1-5, with 7 positions matching TRBD1. The CDR3 is 15 amino acids. The V and J ends lost 8 bases and 5 bases, in that order; junction bases with no gene match: 12. In nucleotides, the CDR3 is TGTGCCAGCTCCACGGGGGACAGCAGTTATCAGCCCCAGCATTTT. Translation: CASSTGDSSYQPQHF.

This clonotype was observed at least ten times. V is TRBV5-1 and J is TRBJ2-7; D not resolved. Trimming removed 4 bases at V and 3 bases at J, with 14 bases between. This CDR3 contains 14 residues. From germline, CDR1 is SGHRS and CDR2 YFSETQ. CDR3: CASSRGLTDYEQYF. The DNA of the CDR3 is TGCGCCAGCAGCCGCGGATTAACCGACTACGAGCAGTACTTC. Full variable domain (missing parts from reference TRBV5-1 and TRBJ2-7): KAGVTQTPRYLIKTRGQQVTLSCSPISGHRSVSWYQQTPGQGLQFLFEYFSETQRNKGNFPGRFSGRQFSNSRSEMNVSTLELGDSALYLCASSRGLTDYEQYFGPGTRLTVT.

This clonotype was picked up many times. CDR3 nucleotides: TGTGCCAGCAGTTTAAGGGACGCTGAAGCTTTCTTT. Translating gives CASSLRDAEAFF. This rearrangement joins TRBV28 to TRBJ1-1, with D possibly being TRBD1 (5 bases). Per germline, CDR1 MDHEN and CDR2 SYDVKM. V was trimmed by 2 bases and J by 6 bases, leaving 7 bases between them. The CDR3 covers 12 residues.

For this clonotype: A much larger clone sits a single nucleotide away, making a read error possible. This rearrangement joins TRBV5-1 to TRBJ2-7, with 10 nucleotides matching TRBD2. The junction had 3 bases not matched to a gene; V was cut back by 2 bases and J by 4 bases. The CDR3 extends over 14 amino acids. Germline V gene sequence: CDR1 SGHRS, CDR2 YFSETQ. This chain's CDR3 is CASSLLAGRYEQYF. As DNA, the CDR3 is TGCGCCAGCAGCTTACTAGCGGGAAGGTACGAGCAGTACTTC.

V is TRBV7-3 and J is TRBJ2-2; no firm D call. Germline CDR1 SGHTA, CDR2 FQGTGA. Deletions cut 5 bases from V and 1 base from J, with 11 bases between. This CDR3 contains 15 residues. In nucleotides, the CDR3 is TGTGCCAGCAGCGGCTTCCGGTTGAACACCGGGGAGCTGTTTTTT. Its protein product is CASSGFRLNTGELFF.

This chain connects TRBV6-5 to TRBJ2-7; the D gene could be TRBD1 or TRBD2 (5 bases each). Trimming cost V 6 bases and J 0 bases, with 12 bases left between them. Germline loops: CDR1 MNHEY, CDR2 SVGAGI. The length of the CDR3 is 14 residues. The CDR3 region is CASRRRDHSYEQYF. CDR3 nucleotides: TGTGCCAGCAGACGCCGGGACCACTCCTACGAGCAGTACTTC.

At least ten counts were recorded for this clonotype. This chain joins TRBV9 and TRBJ2-5; 7 nucleotides line up with TRBD2. This CDR3 has 13 residues. Trimming at V came to 2 bases and at J to 9 bases, leaving 7 bases not matched to a gene. Germline values: CDR1 SGDLS, CDR2 YYNGEE. CDR3 in DNA: TGTGCCAGCAGCGTCAGCACCGCGGGGGCCCAGTACTTC. It yields the protein CASSVSTAGAQYF.

This clonotype was detected many times. This chain links TRBV29-1 with TRBJ2-3; the D call may be TRBD1 or TRBD2 (5 bases each). From germline, CDR1 is SQVTM and CDR2 ANQGSEA. This CDR3 spans 14 amino acids. V lost 7 bases and J 1 base, leaving 15 bases between the germline ends. CDR3 DNA: TGCAGCGCCGACGGGGCTAGTCGCACAGATACGCAGTATTTT. It encodes CSADGASRTDTQYF.

This clonotype was seen at least ten times. V usage is TRBV12-3 or TRBV12-4 and J usage is TRBJ1-1, with D possibly TRBD1 on 6 matching bases. This CDR3 is built from 12 residues. Trimming pared 6 bases from V and 8 bases from J, leaving 13 bases between. Written as DNA, the CDR3 is TGTGCCAGCAGACCTAGAGGACAGGAAGCTTTCTTT. Its protein product is CASRPRGQEAFF.

Many counts were recorded for this clonotype. This rearrangement joins TRBV29-1 to TRBJ2-7; 9 bases fit TRBD1. CDR1 and CDR2 (germline): SQVTM, ANQGSEA. CDR3 size: 16 residues. Germline trimming cut 6 bases from V and 2 bases from J; bases unmatched to any gene: 14. The CDR3 sequence: CSVGMTGGTPTYEQYF. The CDR3 nucleotides read TGCAGCGTGGGGATGACAGGGGGGACTCCTACCTACGAGCAGTACTTC.

This clonotype came up many times. The rearrangement links TRBV20-1 to TRBJ2-5; the D gene is possibly TRBD1 (6 bases). V was trimmed by 6 bases and J by 0 bases, leaving 8 bases between them. The CDR3 length is 12 residues. Germline V gene sequence: CDR1 DFQATT, CDR2 SNEGSKA (reference sequence). The CDR3 DNA reads TGCAGTGCGCAGGGGAACCAAGAGACCCAGTACTTC. This sequence encodes CSAQGNQETQYF.

This clonotype appeared a few times. The rearrangement uses TRBV11-3 and TRBJ2-7; a weak D match, TRBD2 (6 bases). From germline, CDR1 is SGHNT and CDR2 YENEEA. CDR3 length equals 15 residues. V was cut by 2 bases and J by 4 bases, with 15 bases left in between. CDR3 bases: TGTGCCAGCAGCTTACTACGGGAGCACGAATACGAGCAGTACTTC. Translated: CASSLLREHEYEQYF. The whole variable domain, filled in from reference TRBV11-3 and TRBJ2-7, reads EAGVVQSPRYKIIEKKQPVAFWCNPISGHNTLYWYLQNLGQGPELLIRYENEEAVDDSQLPKDRFSAERLKGVDSTLKIQPAELGDSAVYLCASSLLREHEYEQYFGPGTRLTVT.

This chain links TRBV19 with TRBJ1-4; unclear D gene. V lost 6 bases and J lost 14, with 19 bases in between. The length of the CDR3 is 13 residues. Germline CDR1 is LNHDA and CDR2 is SQIVND (reference sequence). The CDR3 bases are TGTGCCAGTAGCCCCAGCGGGGTGCCGTGGCTGTTTTTT. Translating gives CASSPSGVPWLFF.

This sequence joins TRBV6-5 and TRBJ2-1; 7 bases line up with TRBD2. Germline CDR1 is MNHEY and CDR2 is SVGAGI. This CDR3 spans 14 amino acids. J lost 2 bases, V lost 8 bases, and 6 bases had no gene match. The CDR3 coding sequence is TGTGCCAGCTCCCTCAGCGGGGCCTACAATGAGCAGTTCTTC. As protein: CASSLSGAYNEQFF.

This clonotype was counted only a few times. The V call is TRBV9, the J call TRBJ2-5; 8 bases map to TRBD2. V shed 4 bases and J 5 bases; nucleotides not matched to a gene: 10. The CDR3 is made up of 15 amino acids. Germline CDR1 and CDR2: SGDLS and YYNGEE. The CDR3 loop reads CASSFLSGSGETQYF. The DNA of the CDR3 is TGTGCCAGCAGCTTTCTAAGCGGGAGCGGTGAGACCCAGTACTTC.

This clonotype appeared many times. J is TRBJ2-2 and V is TRBV11-2; TRBD1 is a possible D gene (6 bases). CDR3 size: 15 residues. CDR1 is SGHAT, CDR2 FQNNGV, per germline. Trimming shortened V by 3 bases and J by 4 bases, and 12 bases separated the two germline ends. CDR3 nucleotides: TGTGCCAGCAGCTTCTCCAGGGGTTTCACCGGGGAGCTGTTTTTT. It encodes CASSFSRGFTGELFF.

V usage is TRBV29-1 and J usage is TRBJ1-1; D is unresolved. The CDR3 is 13 residues long. Germline V CDR1 and CDR2: SQVTM, ANQGSEA. Trimming took off 7 bases at V and 10 bases at J, with 22 bases between the two ends. The CDR3 region has the DNA TGCAGCGGCGGGCGTCGCGGAACCTTGGGAGCTTTCTTT. Encoded protein: CSGGRRGTLGAFF.

V usage is TRBV12-3 or TRBV12-4 and J usage is TRBJ2-2; 12 nucleotides match TRBD2. Trimming removed 1 base from V and 3 bases from J; junction bases left unmatched: 3. This CDR3 has 17 amino acids. CDR3 nucleotide sequence: TGTGCCAGCAGTTTAGGTGGACTAGCGGGGTACACCGGGGAGCTGTTTTTT. This codes for CASSLGGLAGYTGELFF.

This clonotype was seen ten or more times. This chain joins TRBV20-1 and TRBJ1-2; 10 bases line up with TRBD1. V shed 6 bases, J shed 6 bases, and the junction held 10 bases outside the gene matches. The germline CDR1 and CDR2 sequences are DFQATT and SNEGSKA (reference sequence). The CDR3 sequence is 14 residues long. For the CDR3, the DNA is TGCAGTGCCAAGACAGGGGGCGCAATTGATGGCTACACCTTC. It encodes CSAKTGGAIDGYTF.